One TCR beta chain is described in this entry. As yet, its antigen is unknown. Treatment given: oral pan-JAK inhibitor, 5-10 mg twice daily. PBMCs, the starting material, were the source of sorted CD4+ and CD8+ T cells. Isolated RNA was reverse transcribed into cDNA used as the sequencing template. Assay: immunoSEQ multiplex PCR; the TCRdb copy retains only in-frame clones and omits some. The table shows 100,000 to 130,000 clones, with roughly 84% occurring only once. CDR3 size: 20 residues. Germline V lookup: CDR1 SQVTM, CDR2 ANQGSEA. Losses at the gene ends were 0 bases for V and 0 bases for J; bases not matched to a gene: 10. This entry belongs to a study of CD8+ T cells in alopecia areata. Study-level background: Severity scoring for treated patients was based on the percentage of affected scalp area.

General study points: Scalp samples also yield sequences from resident alphabeta T cells of normal skin. Many expanded lesional clones persisted during tofacitinib (in both scalp and blood).

This TCR was recovered from a human donor with alopecia areata. V is TRBV29-1 and J is TRBJ2-1; 14 bases are a match to TRBD2. The specimen comprised CD8+ T cells sorted from blood, sampled at week 24, from a patient treated with tofacitinib. The CDR3 is CSVEDGGLAGVTSSYNEQFF. DNA of the CDR3: TGCAGCGTTGAAGATGGGGGACTAGCGGGGGTCACCAGCTCCTACAATGAGCAGTTCTTC.